This TCR beta chain derives from a study of a mutant IDH1 vaccine in newly diagnosed glioma (dated by TCRdb to the early 2020s). About the investigation overall: Vaccination began 4-6 weeks after radiotherapy alone, or alongside temozolomide cycles in the chemotherapy-containing groups. Of the 32 patients who were treated, around 62% were male and roughly 38% were female, and the mean age was roughly 40 years. Prior to enrollment, patients had been given standard therapy consisting of radiotherapy alone, temozolomide alone, or radiochemotherapy with temozolomide, with the combination given to most patients. Visit V12 was the week-35 safety follow-up and visit V13 was the week-47 end of study. Peripheral blood was drawn at six visits: V03 (baseline), V05, V07, V10, V12 and V13. Longitudinal TCRB deep sequencing was performed for some 25 treated patients wherever samples were available for exploratory analyses.

Overall results and qualifications from the work: Selection of PBMC samples for TCRB deep sequencing was based on availability. Immune responses induced by the vaccine were seen in over 90% of patients across multiple MHC alleles. Changes in the top peripheral T cell clonotypes picked up by TCRB sequencing did not appear to be linked to pseudoprogression. It was noted by the authors that analyses of patient blood samples could not be reproduced owing to sample limitations.

The receptor library was made with the immunoSEQ multiplex PCR assay. The hsTCRB Kit was used according to the manufacturer's protocol to amplify rearranged TCR beta chain sequences. TCRB libraries were sequenced on an Illumina MiSeq. Under the source paper's analysis protocol: Demultiplexing, trimming and gene mapping were performed with the kit vendor's proprietary platform. Imported from immuneACCESS, the table was reduced by TCRdb to in-frame sequences with V and J called. These copies leave out some clones; in studies compared against another copy, an unresolved V gene accounts for under half, and the cause of the remainder is not known. The V and J calls and the clone size are those of that table, but D and trimming were determined from the DNA. The sample has tens of thousands of clones on record, 75% to 85% of them singletons. More than 4.5% of the sample belongs to the ten largest clones.

Deletion took 7 bases off V and 4 bases off J, with a span of 17 bases between the germline ends. According to the germline V gene (reference sequence), CDR1 reads LNHDA and CDR2 reads SQIVND. Inclusive of the bounding cysteine and phenylalanine, the CDR3 is 15 residues long. Only the CDR3 DNA stays, 45 bases, in frame from base 1. For this clone: Its antigen has not been determined. No base quality values were provided; no much bigger clone lies one nucleotide off.

Read against the paper, the sample's time point label means: week 47, end of study. Each vaccine dose was 300 ug of a 20-mer mutant IDH1 peptide in Montanide, given subcutaneously with topical imiquimod. Patients received eight vaccinations in weeks 1, 3, 5, 7, 11, 15, 19 and 23, corresponding to visits V03 through V10. Newly diagnosed WHO grade 3 or 4 IDH1-mutant astrocytomas showing loss of nuclear ATRX were present in the donors. The samples were drawn from NOA16, a multicentre, single-arm, open-label phase I trial in Germany that tested a mutant IDH1 peptide vaccine in humans for the first time. Genomic DNA for TCRB sequencing was isolated from EDTA blood with the DNeasy Blood and Tissue Kit.

This specimen consisted of PBMCs, obtained from a glioma patient whose treatment included an IDH1 peptide vaccine. The source of this sequence is a man aged 40-55 years with glioma. The V gene is TRBV19 and the J gene is TRBJ2-1; a tentative D match to TRBD2 spans 6 bases. The CDR3 region has the sequence CASTLDLGLYNEQFF. At the DNA level, the sequence is TGTGCCAGTACCCTCGACCTGGGACTTTACAATGAGCAGTTCTTC.